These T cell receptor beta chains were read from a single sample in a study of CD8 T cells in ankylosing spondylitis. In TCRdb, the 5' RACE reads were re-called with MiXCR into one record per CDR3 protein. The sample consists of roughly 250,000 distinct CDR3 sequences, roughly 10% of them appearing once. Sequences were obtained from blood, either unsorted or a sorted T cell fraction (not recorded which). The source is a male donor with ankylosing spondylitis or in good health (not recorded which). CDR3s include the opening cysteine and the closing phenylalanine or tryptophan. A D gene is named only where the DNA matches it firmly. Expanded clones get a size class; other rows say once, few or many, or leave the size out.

CDR3: CASSLGGGVDNEQFF
DNA: TGTGCCAGCAGCTTAGGAGGGGGCGTAGACAATGAGCAGTTCTTC
size: few
length: 15
D: TRBD1
J: TRBJ2-1
V: TRBV7-6

CDR3: CASSLDGPNTGELFF
DNA: TGCGCCAGCAGCCTGGACGGGCCCAACACCGGGGAGCTGTTTTTT
size: many
length: 15
D: NA
J: TRBJ2-2
V: TRBV5-1

CDR3: CAISPGVSGNTIYF
DNA: TGTGCCATCAGCCCGGGAGTTTCTGGAAACACCATATATTTT
size: NA
length: 14
D: NA
J: TRBJ1-3
V: TRBV10-3

CDR3: CASSVSPGQGQSKLFF
DNA: TGTGCCAGTAGTGTCTCTCCGGGACAGGGACAATCTAAACTGTTTTTT
size: few
length: 16
D: TRBD1
J: TRBJ1-4
V: TRBV19

CDR3: CASSPRGQGRGNEQFF
DNA: TGTGCCAGCAGTCCACGGGGACAGGGAAGGGGCAATGAGCAGTTCTTC
size: many
length: 16
D: TRBD1
J: TRBJ2-1
V: TRBV27

CDR3: CSVEMASGGLPKQYF
DNA: TGCAGCGTTGAAATGGCTAGCGGGGGCCTCCCAAAGCAGTACTTC
size: many
length: 15
D: TRBD2
J: TRBJ2-5
V: TRBV29-1

CDR3: CASGRGAGGNQPQHF
DNA: TGTGCCAGCGGTCGGGGGGCAGGTGGCAATCAGCCCCAGCATTTT
size: NA
length: 15
D: NA
J: TRBJ1-5
V: TRBV12-3/TRBV12-4

CDR3: CASSFGLGSYNSPLHF
DNA: TGTGCCAGCAGTTTCGGGCTAGGCTCCTATAATTCACCCCTCCACTTT
size: many
length: 16
D: NA
J: TRBJ1-6
V: TRBV27

CDR3: CASSIQMNTEAFF
DNA: TGTGCCAGCTCTATCCAGATGAACACTGAAGCTTTCTTT
size: many
length: 13
D: NA
J: TRBJ1-1
V: TRBV27

CDR3: CASSLRGGSYEQYF
DNA: TGCGCCAGCAGCTTGAGGGGTGGCTCCTACGAGCAGTACTTC
size: many
length: 14
D: NA
J: TRBJ2-7
V: TRBV5-1

CDR3: CASSQDDGTAPYEQYF
DNA: TGCGCCAGCAGCCAAGATGATGGGACTGCACCCTACGAGCAGTACTTC
size: many
length: 16
D: NA
J: TRBJ2-7
V: TRBV4-1

CDR3: CASSLGQGNGYTF
DNA: TGCGCCAGCAGCTTGGGACAGGGAAACGGCTACACCTTC
size: many
length: 13
D: TRBD1
J: TRBJ1-2
V: TRBV5-1

CDR3: CASRTRQVGTIYF
DNA: TGTGCAAGTCGCACCCGACAGGTCGGCACCATATATTTT
size: few
length: 13
D: NA
J: TRBJ1-3
V: TRBV12-2

CDR3: CASSLRDLSTLHF
DNA: TGTGCCAGCAGTTTACGGGACTTAAGCACCCTCCACTTT
size: few
length: 13
D: NA
J: TRBJ1-6
V: TRBV12-3/TRBV12-4

CDR3: CSVEDPQGNTGELFF
DNA: TGCAGCGTTGAAGATCCACAGGGAAACACCGGGGAGCTGTTTTTT
size: many
length: 15
D: NA
J: TRBJ2-2
V: TRBV29-1

CDR3: CSALRFRRGLGTEAFF
DNA: TGCAGTGCTTTACGATTTCGAAGGGGGCTGGGGACTGAAGCTTTCTTT
size: many
length: 16
D: TRBD1
J: TRBJ1-1
V: TRBV20-1

CDR3: CASSPGVLGSPLHF
DNA: TGTGCCAGCAGCCCGGGGGTCCTCGGTTCACCCCTCCACTTT
size: few
length: 14
D: NA
J: TRBJ1-6
V: TRBV4-2

CDR3: CAHGEGNEQFF
DNA: TGTGCCCACGGGGAAGGGAATGAGCAGTTCTTC
size: many
length: 11
D: NA
J: TRBJ2-1
V: TRBV6-1

CDR3: CAWRTGPGEQYF
DNA: TGTGCCTGGCGGACAGGCCCGGGCGAGCAGTACTTC
size: many
length: 12
D: TRBD1
J: TRBJ2-7
V: TRBV30

CDR3: CSAPGTGGNGELFF
DNA: TGCAGTGCGCCCGGGACAGGGGGCAACGGGGAGCTGTTTTTT
size: many
length: 14
D: TRBD1
J: TRBJ2-2
V: TRBV20-1

CDR3: CSARDGGGQETQYF
DNA: TGCAGTGCTAGAGACGGAGGGGGCCAAGAGACCCAGTACTTC
size: many
length: 14
D: NA
J: TRBJ2-5
V: TRBV20-1

CDR3: CASSPGLESSPLHF
DNA: TGTGCCAGCTCACCGGGACTGGAAAGTTCACCCCTCCACTTT
size: few
length: 14
D: NA
J: TRBJ1-6
V: TRBV18

CDR3: CASSEVGLGYTF
DNA: TGTGCCAGCAGTGAAGTTGGGTTGGGCTACACCTTC
size: many
length: 12
D: NA
J: TRBJ1-2
V: TRBV25-1

CDR3: CASSLVVADTQYF
DNA: TGCGCCAGCAGCTTGGTCGTCGCAGATACGCAGTATTTT
size: many
length: 13
D: NA
J: TRBJ2-3
V: TRBV5-1

CDR3: CATSDPNGGDGTQYF
DNA: TGTGCCACCAGTGATCCCAACGGGGGTGACGGTACGCAGTATTTT
size: NA
length: 15
D: NA
J: TRBJ2-3
V: TRBV24-1

CDR3: CSARRDYSYEQYF
DNA: TGCAGTGCCAGACGGGACTACTCCTACGAGCAGTACTTC
size: many
length: 13
D: TRBD2
J: TRBJ2-7
V: TRBV20-1

CDR3: CASSLGVAYEQFF
DNA: TGTGCCAGCAGTTTAGGGGTAGCGTATGAGCAGTTCTTC
size: many
length: 13
D: NA
J: TRBJ2-1
V: TRBV12-3/TRBV12-4

CDR3: CASTLRQGVRNGQFF
DNA: TGTGCCAGCACGCTCCGACAGGGGGTTAGGAATGGGCAGTTCTTC
size: NA
length: 15
D: TRBD1
J: TRBJ2-1
V: TRBV7-9

CDR3: CSAREGSYGGNEQYF
DNA: TGCAGTGCTAGAGAGGGTAGCTACGGGGGAAACGAGCAGTACTTC
size: many
length: 15
D: NA
J: TRBJ2-7
V: TRBV20-1

CDR3: CASSLPTSGGETQYF
DNA: TGTGCCAGCAGCTTACCGACTAGCGGGGGGGAGACCCAGTACTTC
size: many
length: 15
D: TRBD2
J: TRBJ2-5
V: TRBV7-8

CDR3: CASSSPVIGPGLGGTYEQYF
DNA: TGTGCCAGCAGCTCCCCCGTTATAGGACCGGGATTGGGGGGGACCTACGAGCAGTACTTC
size: NA
length: 20
D: TRBD2
J: TRBJ2-7
V: TRBV11-2

CDR3: CSARLAGAYNEQFF
DNA: TGCAGTGCTAGATTAGCGGGAGCCTACAATGAGCAGTTCTTC
size: many
length: 14
D: TRBD2
J: TRBJ2-1
V: TRBV20-1

CDR3: CSAFRGLQETQYF
DNA: TGCAGTGCTTTCCGAGGACTTCAAGAGACCCAGTACTTC
size: few
length: 13
D: NA
J: TRBJ2-5
V: TRBV20-1

CDR3: CAISVPESSEQFF
DNA: TGTGCCATCAGTGTCCCCGAGAGTAGTGAGCAGTTCTTC
size: many
length: 13
D: NA
J: TRBJ2-1
V: TRBV10-3

CDR3: CASSSRGSLHF
DNA: TGTGCCAGCAGCTCCAGGGGTTCCCTCCACTTT
size: few
length: 11
D: NA
J: TRBJ1-6
V: TRBV9

CDR3: CASSLASDRSTEAFF
DNA: TGCGCCAGCAGCTTGGCGTCCGATCGGAGCACTGAAGCTTTCTTT
size: many
length: 15
D: NA
J: TRBJ1-1
V: TRBV5-1

CDR3: CSAITGKGEAFF
DNA: TGCAGTGCTATCACAGGGAAGGGAGAAGCTTTCTTT
size: many
length: 12
D: NA
J: TRBJ1-1
V: TRBV20-1

CDR3: CSTRDFTDTQYF
DNA: TGCAGCACCCGGGACTTCACAGATACGCAGTATTTT
size: many
length: 12
D: NA
J: TRBJ2-3
V: TRBV29-1